Following are 29 T cell receptor beta chains from one sample sequenced in a study of T cells after yellow fever vaccination (dated by TCRdb to about 2019). The library was prepared using 5' RACE. The sample was run on an Illumina HiSeq 2500. Starting from the raw public reads, TCRdb applied fastp trimming at Q25, assembled clones with MiXCR and retained in-frame beta chains. CDR3 protein sequences are deduplicated, and each keeps its most common genes and DNA. Across this sample there are about 340,000 distinct CDR3 sequences, with 8.5% to 10% seen only once. The biggest ten clones account for over 15% of the sample. The intended sense of this specimen's treatment or condition label: live attenuated yellow fever vaccine strain. Sequences were derived from PBMCs, sampled on the day of the first yellow fever vaccination. The receptor source for this set is a man between 18 and 35 years old who received the YFV17D yellow fever vaccine.

This sequence joins TRBV29-1 and TRBJ2-7, with a possible D match to TRBD1 (6 bases). Germline V lookup: CDR1 SQVTM, CDR2 ANQGSEA. The V and J ends lost 7 bases and 1 base respectively, with 8 bases between them. This CDR3 spans 11 amino acids. The CDR3 here is CSGGHSYEQYF. CDR3 DNA: TGCAGCGGGGGACATTCCTACGAGCAGTACTTC.

Ten or more counts support this clonotype. V gene TRBV5-1 combines with J gene TRBJ2-5; TRBD1 might be the D (5 bases). The CDR3 extends over 14 amino acids. V was shortened by 7 bases and J by 4 bases, with 17 bases between the two germline ends. Germline assignment: CDR1 SGHRS and CDR2 YFSETQ. CDR3: CASRISGKGETQYF. DNA of the CDR3: TGCGCCAGCCGAATTTCAGGGAAGGGAGAGACCCAGTACTTC. Looking up the rest from reference TRBV5-1 and TRBJ2-5 gives the full variable domain: KAGVTQTPRYLIKTRGQQVTLSCSPISGHRSVSWYQQTPGQGLQFLFEYFSETQRNKGNFPGRFSGRQFSNSRSEMNVSTLELGDSALYLCASRISGKGETQYFGPGTRLLVL.

This clonotype was seen many times. The chain recombines TRBV3-1 with TRBJ2-2, with TRBD1 matching 8 bases. This CDR3 contains 16 residues. With V trimmed by 4 bases and J by 1 base, 5 bases remained unmatched. Germline V CDR1 and CDR2: LGHDT, YNNKEL (reference sequence). The CDR3 region is CASSLGGTGNTGELFF. The CDR3 coding sequence is TGTGCCAGCAGCCTCGGCGGGACAGGGAACACCGGGGAGCTGTTTTTT.

The chain combines TRBV19 with TRBJ1-5, with D hard to call. The V end was cut by 6 bases, the J end by 6 bases, with 3 bases between. The CDR3 loop spans 10 amino acids. The germline V gene encodes CDR1 LNHDA and CDR2 SQIVND (reference sequence). The CDR3 region has the DNA TGTGCCAGTAGGGGTCAGCCCCAGCATTTT. Amino acid sequence: CASRGQPQHF.

The J gene is TRBJ1-2, the V gene TRBV29-1, with D hard to call. The germline V and J ends were trimmed by 4 bases and 4 bases, with 10 bases remaining between them. Germline V gives CDR1 SQVTM, CDR2 ANQGSEA. This CDR3 has 12 amino acids. This CDR3 reads CSVGEVGYGYTF. In DNA form, the CDR3 reads TGCAGCGTTGGGGAGGTGGGCTATGGCTACACCTTC. Based on the CDR3 plus reference TRBV29-1 and TRBJ1-2, the full variable domain is SAVISQKPSRDICQRGTSLTIQCQVDSQVTMMFWYRQQPGQSLTLIATANQGSEATYESGFVIDKFPISRPNLTFSTLTVSNMSPEDSSIYLCSVGEVGYGYTFGSGTRLTVV.

In this sample, this clonotype turned up many times. J is TRBJ2-3 and V is TRBV28; D may be TRBD1 or TRBD2 (5 bases each). Germline V gene sequence: CDR1 MDHEN, CDR2 SYDVKM. The CDR3 has 15 residues. V was cut by 0 bases and J by 3 bases, with 10 bases left in between. The CDR3 region is CASSLWGRGTDTQYF. Here the CDR3 DNA reads TGTGCCAGCAGTTTATGGGGGCGCGGGACAGATACGCAGTATTTT.

The V and J genes are TRBV4-2 and TRBJ1-2; 7 bases are a match to TRBD1. CDR1 and CDR2 from the germline V gene are LGHNA and YNFKEQ. Trimming cost V 2 bases and J 2 bases; bases outside gene matches: 11. The CDR3 is 17 amino acids. CDR3 sequence (DNA): TGTGCCAGCAGCCAATCCGGGGGACAGCCAGAGAACTATGGCTACACCTTC. This codes for CASSQSGGQPENYGYTF.

This clonotype has ten or more counts. This chain joins TRBV7-2 and TRBJ2-7; D is uncertain. CDR3 size: 14 residues. Germline CDR1 reads SGHTA; CDR2 reads FQGNSA. The ends were cut back, 1 base at V and 2 bases at J, with 9 bases in the middle. CDR3 in amino acids: CASSLGLDAYEQYF. The DNA for the CDR3 is TGTGCCAGCAGCTTAGGATTGGACGCCTACGAGCAGTACTTC. The full variable domain, in which reference TRBV7-2 and TRBJ2-7 provide the parts outside the CDR3, is GAGVSQSPSNKVTEKGKDVELRCDPISGHTALYWYRQSLGQGLEFLIYFQGNSAPDKSGLPSDRFSAERTGGSVSTLTIQRTQQEDSAVYLCASSLGLDAYEQYFGPGTRLTVT.

This clonotype was seen a handful of times. The chain couples TRBV3-1 to TRBJ2-1; weak D call: TRBD1 (6 bases). The CDR3 totals 14 residues. Germline CDR1 is LGHDT and CDR2 is YNNKEL (reference sequence). V was pared by 2 bases and J by 4 bases, with 9 bases between. CDR3 in amino acids: CASSQTQGYNEQFF. The CDR3 coding sequence is TGTGCCAGCAGCCAAACACAGGGTTACAATGAGCAGTTCTTC.

Only a few counts were recorded for this clonotype. The chain is built from TRBV7-7 and TRBJ2-7, with 7 bases that match TRBD2. Germline V CDR1 and CDR2: SSHAT, FNYEAQ (reference sequence). CDR3 length: 15 amino acids. V dropped 3 bases and J dropped 2; count of bases not matched to a gene: 7. The chain's CDR3 is CASSFGPGRTYEQYF. For the CDR3, the DNA is TGTGCCAGCAGCTTTGGCCCCGGGAGGACCTACGAGCAGTACTTC.

This clonotype was recorded at least ten times. The rearrangement uses TRBV20-1 and TRBJ2-5; 7 bases are a match to TRBD1. Germline loops: CDR1 DFQATT, CDR2 SNEGSKA (reference sequence). The CDR3 consists of 12 residues. V dropped 6 bases and J dropped 4; count of bases not matched to a gene: 5. The CDR3 spells CSASTGPETQYF. As DNA, the CDR3 is TGCAGTGCATCGACAGGGCCAGAGACCCAGTACTTC.

The chain employs TRBV7-2 and TRBJ2-2; 11 positions match TRBD2. The CDR3 length is 17 residues. Trimming cost V 0 bases and J 4 bases; bases outside gene matches: 4. Germline lookup yields CDR1 SGHTA and CDR2 FQGNSA. DNA of the CDR3: TGTGCCAGCAGCTTAGCCGGGACTAGCGGCACCACCGGGGAGCTGTTTTTT. Translation gives CASSLAGTSGTTGELFF.

The sample holds a few counts of this clonotype. The chain is built from TRBV6-4 and TRBJ2-1; no clear D gene. In germline, CDR1 is MRHNA, CDR2 SNTAGT. This CDR3 is built from 15 residues. V was cut by 4 bases and J by 0 bases, with 10 bases left in between. Here the CDR3 reads CASSVSRASYNEQFF. The CDR3 region has the DNA TGTGCCAGCAGTGTTAGTCGGGCCTCCTACAATGAGCAGTTCTTC.

In this sample, this clonotype turned up many times. The V and J genes are TRBV4-2 and TRBJ2-3; 7 bases line up with TRBD2. CDR3 length: 15 amino acids. Germline assignment: CDR1 LGHNA and CDR2 YNFKEQ. The V gene end was trimmed by 0 bases and the J gene end by 1 base; junction bases not matched to a gene: 1. The CDR3 loop reads CASSQDRGGTDTQYF. In DNA, the CDR3 is TGTGCCAGCAGCCAAGATCGGGGGGGCACAGATACGCAGTATTTT.

In this sample, this clonotype turned up a few times. This sequence joins TRBV2 and TRBJ1-6; D not certain. The CDR3 is 14 residues long. Trimming removed 3 bases from V and 10 bases from J, with 13 bases in between. Germline values: CDR1 SNHLY, CDR2 FYNNEI. The CDR3 here is CASSDLSSESPLHF. CDR3 DNA sequence: TGTGCCAGCAGTGATCTCAGCTCAGAATCACCCCTCCACTTT.

This clonotype was recorded a few times. V and J are TRBV6-2 or TRBV6-3 and TRBJ1-1; D unclear. The CDR3 sequence is 19 residues long. V was shortened by 7 bases and J by 0 bases, with 27 bases between the two germline ends. Germline V gives CDR1 MNHEY, CDR2 SVGEGT. The CDR3, as DNA: TGTGCCAGCACGTGGATGAGGGCAGGACGGGAGAGAATGAACACTGAAGCTTTCTTT. This codes for CASTWMRAGRERMNTEAFF.

This clonotype was picked up a small number of times. In DNA form, the CDR3 reads TGCGCCAGCAGCCAGGGCGAGACAGGGAGCCACGAGCAGTACTTC. Its protein product is CASSQGETGSHEQYF. The rearrangement joins TRBV4-3 to TRBJ2-7; the match to TRBD1 covers 7 bases. The CDR3 has 15 residues. V was clipped by 3 bases and J by 5 bases; unmatched bases: 10. CDR1 and CDR2 (germline): LGHNA, YSLEER.

This clonotype was seen more than once but under ten times. The chain has TRBV19 and TRBJ2-5; TRBD1 might be the D (6 bases). CDR3 size: 14 residues. The germline gives CDR1 LNHDA, CDR2 SQIVND (reference sequence). V was shortened by 2 bases and J by 1 base, with 8 bases between the two germline ends. The CDR3: CASSISGVQETQYF. CDR3 nucleotides: TGTGCCAGTAGTATATCAGGGGTCCAAGAGACCCAGTACTTC.

The chain uses TRBV7-3 and TRBJ2-7; TRBD2 is a possible D gene (5 bases). Trimming stripped 2 bases from V and 4 bases from J, with 21 bases between. The CDR3 length is 17 residues. Per germline, CDR1 SGHTA and CDR2 FQGTGA. The CDR3 reads CASSLYPSSGIRYEQYF. The CDR3 DNA is TGTGCCAGCAGCTTATATCCCTCAAGCGGTATTCGGTACGAGCAGTACTTC.

This clonotype was counted between two and nine times. The V and J genes are TRBV25-1 and TRBJ2-1; no firm D call. CDR3 size: 11 residues. V lost 3 bases and J 10 bases, leaving 7 bases between the germline ends. Germline V gene data show CDR1 as MGHDK and CDR2 as SYGVNS. In DNA form, the CDR3 reads TGTGCCAGCAGTGAGGTCGGGGAGCAGTTCTTC. Protein sequence: CASSEVGEQFF.

Many counts were recorded for this clonotype. DNA for the CDR3: TGTGCCAGCAGCTTGGCACCTGCCGGGTCCCAAGAGACCCAGTACTTC. Protein: CASSLAPAGSQETQYF. The chain couples TRBV5-4 to TRBJ2-5; no reliable D call. Germline V CDR1 and CDR2: SGHNT, YYREEE (reference sequence). The V gene lost 0 bases and the J gene lost 1 base, with 13 bases spanning the gap. The CDR3 extends over 16 amino acids.

This clonotype was counted only a few times. This chain joins TRBV20-1 and TRBJ2-3; D is unclear. Looked up from germline, CDR1 is DFQATT and CDR2 is SNEGSKA (reference sequence). This CDR3 has 13 amino acids. V lost 0 bases, J lost 1 base, and 5 bases lay in between. This CDR3 reads CSARDDRTDTQYF. In DNA form, the CDR3 reads TGCAGTGCTAGAGATGACCGCACAGATACGCAGTATTTT.

The table lists this clonotype with a few counts. The chain is built from TRBV20-1 and TRBJ1-1; D may be TRBD1 (5 bases). CDR1 and CDR2 from the germline V gene are DFQATT and SNEGSKA (reference sequence). The CDR3 has 15 amino acids. CDR3 region: CRLTDFGASDTEAFF. In DNA, the CDR3 is TGCAGGCTAACAGACTTCGGGGCCTCGGACACTGAAGCTTTCTTT.

Note on this clonotype: A read error may be the cause here, since a much bigger clone is one base away. This chain connects TRBV5-1 to TRBJ2-5; 13 bases agree with TRBD2. V lost 3 bases, J lost 5 bases, and 10 bases stayed unmatched. The CDR3 spans 17 residues. CDR1 and CDR2 (germline): SGHRS, YFSETQ. The CDR3 DNA is TGCGCCAGCAGCTCCGGGACTAGCGGGGTTTCCAGCGAGACCCAGTACTTC. This translates into CASSSGTSGVSSETQYF.

The chain carries TRBV3-1 and TRBJ2-4; D is perhaps TRBD1 or TRBD2 (5 bases each). Germline V lookup: CDR1 LGHDT, CDR2 YNNKEL (reference sequence). The CDR3 extends over 17 amino acids. Trimming shortened V by 1 base and J by 3 bases, and 16 bases separated the two germline ends. As DNA, the CDR3 is TGTGCCAGCAGCCAAGGTGGGGGAAGCCTTTTCAAAAACATTCAGTACTTC. As protein: CASSQGGGSLFKNIQYF.

Here the CDR3 DNA reads TGCAGCGCAGGACAGGGGGCGGTTGAGCAGTTCTTC. Translation gives CSAGQGAVEQFF. The chain uses TRBV29-1 and TRBJ2-1; 11 nucleotides agree with TRBD1. CDR1 SQVTM and CDR2 ANQGSEA come from the germline V gene. This CDR3 spans 12 amino acids. J lost 9 bases, V lost 7 bases, and 5 bases had no gene match.

This clonotype was found a few times. The CDR3 loop is CASSFWGDTDTQYF. DNA of the CDR3: TGTGCCAGCAGCTTTTGGGGTGATACAGATACGCAGTATTTT. The chain joins TRBV7-2 to TRBJ2-3; D not certain. The CDR3 spans 14 residues. Trimming took off 3 bases at V and 3 bases at J, with 10 bases between the two ends. The germline V gene has CDR1 SGHTA and CDR2 FQGNSA.

A few counts support this clonotype. The CDR3 DNA follows: TGTGCCAGCGGCGCAGGGGGCGGAGACGAAAAACTGTTTTTT. Translated, it gives CASGAGGGDEKLFF. This rearrangement joins TRBV2 to TRBJ1-4, with TRBD1 matching 8 bases. Per germline, CDR1 SNHLY and CDR2 FYNNEI. The ends lost 8 bases at V and 8 bases at J; junction bases unmatched: 10. This CDR3 region has 14 residues. The entire variable domain, with the rest obtained from reference TRBV2 and TRBJ1-4, is as follows: EPEVTQTPSHQVTQMGQEVILRCVPISNHLYFYWYRQILGQKVEFLVSFYNNEISEKSEIFDDQFSVERPDGSNFTLKIRSTKLEDSAMYFCASGAGGGDEKLFFGSGTQLSVL.

This clonotype showed up just a few times. The rearrangement joins TRBV4-2 to TRBJ2-3; 7 bases are shared with TRBD2. CDR3 size: 16 residues. V trimming: 4 bases; J trimming: 3 bases; junction bases outside the gene matches: 10. Germline values: CDR1 LGHNA, CDR2 YNFKEQ. As DNA, the CDR3 is TGTGCCAGCAGCCGACCAGACGCGGGGGAGACAGATACGCAGTATTTT. Its protein is CASSRPDAGETDTQYF.